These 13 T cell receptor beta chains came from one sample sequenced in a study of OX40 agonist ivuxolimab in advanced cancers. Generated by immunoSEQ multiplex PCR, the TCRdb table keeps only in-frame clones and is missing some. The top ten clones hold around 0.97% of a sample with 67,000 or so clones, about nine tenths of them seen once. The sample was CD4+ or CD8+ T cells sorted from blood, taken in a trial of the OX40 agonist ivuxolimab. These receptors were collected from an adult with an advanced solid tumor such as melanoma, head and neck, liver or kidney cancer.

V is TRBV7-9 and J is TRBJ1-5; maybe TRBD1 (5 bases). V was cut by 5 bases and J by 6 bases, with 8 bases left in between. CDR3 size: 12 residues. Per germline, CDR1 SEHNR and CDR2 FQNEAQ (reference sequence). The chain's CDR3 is CASSQGGQPQHF. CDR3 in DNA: TGTGCCAGCAGCCAGGGAGGTCAGCCCCAGCATTTT.

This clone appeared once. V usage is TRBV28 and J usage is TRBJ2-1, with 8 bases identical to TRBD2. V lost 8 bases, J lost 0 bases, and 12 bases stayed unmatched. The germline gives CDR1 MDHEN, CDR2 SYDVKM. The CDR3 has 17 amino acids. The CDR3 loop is CASPPWGGGNSYNEQFF. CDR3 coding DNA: TGTGCCAGCCCTCCGTGGGGCGGGGGGAACTCCTACAATGAGCAGTTCTTC.

CDR3 DNA: TGTGCCAGCAGCCCGCCGAGTGGGACTGAGGGGGCCAACGTCCTGACTTTC. The encoded protein is CASSPPSGTEGANVLTF. This chain links TRBV5-4 with TRBJ2-6, with D perhaps matching TRBD2 (6 bases). Germline V gene data show CDR1 as SGHNT and CDR2 as YYREEE (reference sequence). This CDR3 is 17 amino acids long. The V end lost 4 bases, the J end lost 4 bases, and 18 bases lay between the germline ends.

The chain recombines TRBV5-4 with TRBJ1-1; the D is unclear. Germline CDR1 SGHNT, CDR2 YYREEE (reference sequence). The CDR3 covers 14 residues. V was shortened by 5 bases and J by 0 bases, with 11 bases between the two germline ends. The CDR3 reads CASSLAVLNTEAFF. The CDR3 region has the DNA TGTGCCAGCAGTCTGGCAGTTTTGAACACTGAAGCTTTCTTT.

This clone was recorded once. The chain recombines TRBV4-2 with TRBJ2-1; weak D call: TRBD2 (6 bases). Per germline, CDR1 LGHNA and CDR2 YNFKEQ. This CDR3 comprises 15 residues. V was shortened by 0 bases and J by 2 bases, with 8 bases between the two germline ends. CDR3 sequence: CASSQESGAYNEQFF. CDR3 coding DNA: TGTGCCAGCAGCCAAGAATCGGGGGCCTACAATGAGCAGTTCTTC.

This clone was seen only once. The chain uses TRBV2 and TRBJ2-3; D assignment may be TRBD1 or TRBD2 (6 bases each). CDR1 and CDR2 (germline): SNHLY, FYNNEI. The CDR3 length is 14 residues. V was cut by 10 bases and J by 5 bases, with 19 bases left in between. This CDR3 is CATRQGEGGDTQYF. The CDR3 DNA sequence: TGTGCCACCCGCCAGGGAGAGGGGGGAGATACGCAGTATTTT.

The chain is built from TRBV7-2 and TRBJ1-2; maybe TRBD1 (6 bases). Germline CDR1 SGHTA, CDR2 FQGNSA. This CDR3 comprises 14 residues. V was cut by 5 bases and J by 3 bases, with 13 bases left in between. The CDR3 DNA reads TGTGCCAGCAGCCGGAGGGAGGGGGACTATGGCTACACCTTC. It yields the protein CASSRREGDYGYTF.

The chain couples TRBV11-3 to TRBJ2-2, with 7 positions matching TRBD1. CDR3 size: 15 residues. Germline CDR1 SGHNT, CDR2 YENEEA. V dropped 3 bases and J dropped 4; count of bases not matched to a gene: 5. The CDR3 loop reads CASSLRGGPTGELFF. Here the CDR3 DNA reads TGTGCCAGCAGCTTGCGAGGGGGCCCCACCGGGGAGCTGTTTTTT.

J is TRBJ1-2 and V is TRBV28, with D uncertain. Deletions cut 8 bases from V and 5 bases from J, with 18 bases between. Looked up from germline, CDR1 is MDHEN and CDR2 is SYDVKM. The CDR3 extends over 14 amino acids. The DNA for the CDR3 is TGTGCCAGCGCACCCCCGGGCGGCCCGTATGGCTACACCTTC. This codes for CASAPPGGPYGYTF.

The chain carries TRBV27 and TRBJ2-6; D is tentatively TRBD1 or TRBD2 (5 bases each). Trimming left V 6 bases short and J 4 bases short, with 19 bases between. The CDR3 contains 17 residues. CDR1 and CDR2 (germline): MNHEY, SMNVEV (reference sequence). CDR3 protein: CASSTGAVIGGANVLTF. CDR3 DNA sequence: TGTGCCAGCAGCACCGGGGCCGTTATTGGGGGGGCCAACGTCCTGACTTTC.

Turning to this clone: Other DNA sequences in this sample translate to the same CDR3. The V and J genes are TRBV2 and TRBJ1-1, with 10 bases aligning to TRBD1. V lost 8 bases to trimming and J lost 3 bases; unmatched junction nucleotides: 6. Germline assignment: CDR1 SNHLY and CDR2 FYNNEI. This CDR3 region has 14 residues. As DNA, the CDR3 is TGTGCCAGCCGGGGACAGGGGTGGGACACTGAAGCTTTCTTT. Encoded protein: CASRGQGWDTEAFF.

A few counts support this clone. Written as DNA, the CDR3 is TGTGCCAGCAGCGAGAATGGGTACGAGCAGTACTTC. Translating it yields CASSENGYEQYF. The rearrangement links TRBV7-9 to TRBJ2-7; no definite D call. Deletions cut 5 bases from V and 4 bases from J, with 9 bases between. CDR1 is SEHNR, CDR2 FQNEAQ, per germline (reference sequence). This CDR3 contains 12 residues.

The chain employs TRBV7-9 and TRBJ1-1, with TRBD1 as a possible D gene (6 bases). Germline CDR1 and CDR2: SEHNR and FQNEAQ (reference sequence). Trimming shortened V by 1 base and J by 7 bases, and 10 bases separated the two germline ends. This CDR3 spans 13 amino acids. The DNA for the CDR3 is TGTGCCAGCAGCTTAGGACAGGCCGGTGAAGCTTTCTTT. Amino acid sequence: CASSLGQAGEAFF.